The 13 T cell receptor beta chains below come from one sample, sequenced in a study of blood T cell repertoires in COVID-19. The method was immunoSEQ multiplex PCR; TCRdb's version includes in-frame clones alone and lacks a portion of them. The data contain about 180,000 clones, around 80% of them seen just once; the ten biggest clones take up approximately 7%. Sequenced material: peripheral blood. All receptors derive from a human donor in a cohort sampled during active COVID-19.

V and J are TRBV6-1 and TRBJ1-1; 8 nucleotides agree with TRBD1. Germline values: CDR1 MNHNS, CDR2 SASEGT. This CDR3 spans 15 amino acids. Germline trimming cut 0 bases from V and 3 bases from J; bases unmatched to any gene: 3. CDR3 sequence: CASSEAAGGDTEAFF. CDR3 nucleotide sequence: TGTGCCAGCAGTGAAGCGGCAGGGGGCGACACTGAAGCTTTCTTT.

The chain combines TRBV19 with TRBJ1-5; 8 nucleotides agree with TRBD1. The CDR3 is made up of 14 amino acids. V lost 5 bases and J lost 4; bases outside the gene matches: 4. Germline values: CDR1 LNHDA, CDR2 SQIVND (reference sequence). In nucleotides, the CDR3 is TGTGCCAGTAGTTCAACAGGGGGTAATCAGCCCCAGCATTTT. Amino acid sequence: CASSSTGGNQPQHF.

The chain recombines TRBV18 with TRBJ2-5, with D uncertain. The CDR3 sequence is 14 residues long. Trimming stripped 5 bases from V and 0 bases from J, with 10 bases between. Per germline, CDR1 KGHSH and CDR2 LQKENI. The chain's CDR3 is CASSNGQYQETQYF. CDR3 bases: TGTGCCAGCTCAAATGGTCAGTACCAAGAGACCCAGTACTTC.

This chain uses TRBV4-1 with TRBJ1-4, with D perhaps TRBD1 (5 bases). The ends were cut back, 1 base at V and 5 bases at J, with 11 bases in the middle. Germline values: CDR1 MGHRA, CDR2 YSYEKL. The CDR3 has 15 amino acids. CDR3 in amino acids: CASSQAGGTNEKLFF. CDR3 nucleotides: TGCGCCAGCAGCCAAGCCGGGGGTACGAATGAAAAACTGTTTTTT.

V usage is TRBV9 and J usage is TRBJ2-7, with a possible D match to TRBD1 (5 bases). CDR1 is SGDLS and CDR2 is YYNGEE in the germline V gene. The CDR3 length is 14 residues. V was clipped by 4 bases and J by 2 bases, with 13 bases between them. CDR3 amino acids: CASSPAGQAYEQYF. CDR3 in DNA: TGTGCCAGCAGCCCCGCTGGACAAGCCTACGAGCAGTACTTC.

This clone has only one observation. The gene calls are TRBV7-2 and TRBJ2-7, with TRBD2 matching 11 bases. The J segment lost 2 bases and the V segment lost 5 bases, leaving 2 bases of the junction unmatched. This CDR3 has 14 amino acids. Germline V gene sequence: CDR1 SGHTA, CDR2 FQGNSA. CDR3 DNA: TGTGCCAGCAGCATTAGCGGGGGGGCCTACGAGCAGTACTTC. Amino acid sequence: CASSISGGAYEQYF.

This clone was counted between two and nine times. The CDR3 loop is CASRETMSPRYYEQYF. CDR3 DNA sequence: TGTGCCAGCAGGGAAACTATGAGCCCCCGATACTACGAGCAGTACTTC. The V call is TRBV6-1, the J call TRBJ2-7; D uncertain. The germline CDR1 and CDR2 sequences are MNHNS and SASEGT. With 6 bases removed from V and 3 bases from J, the gap between germline ends came to 21 bases. There are 16 residues in the CDR3.

As to this clone: Here the CDR3 omits its conserved ending phenylalanine or tryptophan, so a read error is the likely source. The DNA is left out, because the CDR3 cannot be placed on it with certainty; the CDR3 is given as TCRdb lists it. The genes are TRBV24-1 and TRBJ1-1. In germline, CDR1 is KGHDR, CDR2 SFDVKD. The CDR3 contains 9 residues when both ends are counted. CDR3 sequence reads: CATIPREGP.

This clone was counted a few times. This chain joins TRBV6-1 and TRBJ2-1; 8 bases are a match to TRBD1. The germline CDR1 and CDR2 sequences are MNHNS and SASEGT. V dropped 1 base and J dropped 3; count of bases not matched to a gene: 2. CDR3 length: 15 amino acids. The CDR3 sequence is CASSEDRGFYNEQFF. DNA of the CDR3: TGTGCCAGCAGTGAAGACAGGGGGTTCTACAATGAGCAGTTCTTC.

The chain joins TRBV2 to TRBJ2-5; 11 nucleotides line up with TRBD1. V dropped 9 bases and J dropped 5; count of bases not matched to a gene: 5. There are 13 residues in the CDR3. Germline CDR1 reads SNHLY; CDR2 reads FYNNEI. The DNA for the CDR3 is TGTGCCAGTGGACAGGGGGCCGGGGAGACCCAGTACTTC. It translates to CASGQGAGETQYF.

The chain combines TRBV2 with TRBJ2-1; no reliable D call. The germline V gene has CDR1 SNHLY and CDR2 FYNNEI. The CDR3 contains 12 residues. Trimming stripped 5 bases from V and 9 bases from J, with 11 bases between. The CDR3 bases are TGTGCCAGCAGTCGGTTCACCGGTGAGCAGTTCTTC. Residues: CASSRFTGEQFF.

The V gene is TRBV5-4, the J gene TRBJ2-1; TRBD2 is a possible D gene (6 bases). There are 13 residues in the CDR3. The V end was cut by 2 bases, the J end by 11 bases, with 14 bases between. The V gene's germline CDR1 is SGHNT and CDR2 YYREEE (reference sequence). CDR3 amino acids: CASSFPREVKQFF. The DNA of the CDR3 is TGTGCCAGCAGCTTTCCGAGGGAGGTTAAGCAGTTCTTC.

The chain recombines TRBV18 with TRBJ1-2, with TRBD1 identical over 8 bases. The V and J ends lost 3 bases and 6 bases, in that order; junction bases with no gene match: 9. Germline CDR1 KGHSH, CDR2 LQKENI. CDR3 size: 15 residues. CDR3 DNA: TGTGCCAGCTCACCCACAGTGACAGGGGTTGATGGCTACACCTTC. This encodes CASSPTVTGVDGYTF.